The TCR beta chain described here comes from a study of T cell responses to AZD1222 COVID-19 vaccine. Profiling relied on immunoSEQ multiplex PCR, and the TCRdb table lists in-frame clones only, not all of them. The sample includes 180,000 or so clones, 85% to 95% seen only once; the top ten take less than 3%. Points from the study as a whole: Repertoire sampling happened only post peak T cell response. White British people made up most donors, females outnumbered males, and clonal diversity was possibly underestimated.

Points on this clone: Its antigen remains unknown.

The CDR3 totals 15 residues. With V trimmed by 2 bases and J by 8 bases, 8 bases remained unmatched. Germline V gene data show CDR1 as SSHAT and CDR2 as FNYEAQ (reference sequence). Material: peripheral blood, obtained on day 0 of AZD1222 vaccination. The receptor's source is an adult in good health. The chain couples TRBV7-7 to TRBJ1-4, with TRBD1 matching 7 bases. The chain's CDR3 is CASSLSPTGQEKLFF. CDR3 coding DNA: TGTGCCAGCAGCTTATCCCCGACAGGGCAGGAAAAACTGTTTTTT.